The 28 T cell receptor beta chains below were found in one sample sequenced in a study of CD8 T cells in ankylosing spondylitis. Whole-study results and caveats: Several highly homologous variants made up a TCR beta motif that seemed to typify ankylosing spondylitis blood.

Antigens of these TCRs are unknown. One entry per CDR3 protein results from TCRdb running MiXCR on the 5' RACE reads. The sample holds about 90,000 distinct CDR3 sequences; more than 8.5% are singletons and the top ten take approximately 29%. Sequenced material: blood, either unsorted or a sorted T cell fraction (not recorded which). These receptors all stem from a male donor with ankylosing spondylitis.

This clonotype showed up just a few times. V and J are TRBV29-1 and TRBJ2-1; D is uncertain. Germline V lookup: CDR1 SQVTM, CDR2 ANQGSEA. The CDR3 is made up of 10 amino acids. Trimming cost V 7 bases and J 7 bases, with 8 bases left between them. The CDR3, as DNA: TGCAGCGCTGAGAAGAATGAGCAGTTCTTC. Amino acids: CSAEKNEQFF.

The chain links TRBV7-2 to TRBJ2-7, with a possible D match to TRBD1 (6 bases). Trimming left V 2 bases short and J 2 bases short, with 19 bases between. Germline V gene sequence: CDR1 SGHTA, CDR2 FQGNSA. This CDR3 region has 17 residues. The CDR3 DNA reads TGTGCCAGCAGCTTATTCGGCTTCGGGACAAGAACCTACGAGCAGTACTTC. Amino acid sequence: CASSLFGFGTRTYEQYF.

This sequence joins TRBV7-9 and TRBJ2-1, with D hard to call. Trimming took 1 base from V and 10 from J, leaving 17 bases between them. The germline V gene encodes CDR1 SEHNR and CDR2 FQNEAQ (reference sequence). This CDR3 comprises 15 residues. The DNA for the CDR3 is TGTGCCAGCAGCTTAGAGCACAGTACCTGGCAGGAGCAGTTCTTC. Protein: CASSLEHSTWQEQFF.

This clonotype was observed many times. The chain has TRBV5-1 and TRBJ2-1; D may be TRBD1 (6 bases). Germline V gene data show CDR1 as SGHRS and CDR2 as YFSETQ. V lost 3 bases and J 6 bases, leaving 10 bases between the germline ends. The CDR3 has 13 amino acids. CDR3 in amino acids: CASSWEGGNEQFF. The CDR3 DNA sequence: TGCGCCAGCAGCTGGGAAGGGGGCAATGAGCAGTTCTTC.

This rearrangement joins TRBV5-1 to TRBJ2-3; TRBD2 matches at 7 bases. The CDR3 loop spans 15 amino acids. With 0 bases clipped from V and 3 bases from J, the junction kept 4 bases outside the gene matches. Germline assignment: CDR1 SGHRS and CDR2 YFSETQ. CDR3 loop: CASSLEGLKTDTQYF. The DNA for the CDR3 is TGCGCCAGCAGCTTGGAGGGACTAAAAACAGATACGCAGTATTTT.

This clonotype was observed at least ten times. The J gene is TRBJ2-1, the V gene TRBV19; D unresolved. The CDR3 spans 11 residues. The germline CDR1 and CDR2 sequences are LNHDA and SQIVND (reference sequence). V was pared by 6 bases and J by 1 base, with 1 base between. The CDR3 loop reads CASRSYNEQFF. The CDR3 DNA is TGTGCCAGTAGGTCCTACAATGAGCAGTTCTTC.

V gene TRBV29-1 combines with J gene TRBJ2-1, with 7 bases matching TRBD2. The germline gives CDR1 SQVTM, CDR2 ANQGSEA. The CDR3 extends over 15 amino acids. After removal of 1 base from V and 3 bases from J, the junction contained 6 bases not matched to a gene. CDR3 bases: TGCAGCGTTGAAGGTGGGAGGGCCAACTACAATGAGCAGTTCTTC. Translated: CSVEGGRANYNEQFF.

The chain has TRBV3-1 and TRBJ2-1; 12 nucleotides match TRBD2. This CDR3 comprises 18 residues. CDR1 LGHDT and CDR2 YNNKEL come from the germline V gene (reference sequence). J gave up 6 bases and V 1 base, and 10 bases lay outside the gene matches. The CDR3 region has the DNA TGTGCCAGCAGCCAAGTTCAGACTAGCGGGAGTGTGAGCAATGAGCAGTTCTTC. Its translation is CASSQVQTSGSVSNEQFF.

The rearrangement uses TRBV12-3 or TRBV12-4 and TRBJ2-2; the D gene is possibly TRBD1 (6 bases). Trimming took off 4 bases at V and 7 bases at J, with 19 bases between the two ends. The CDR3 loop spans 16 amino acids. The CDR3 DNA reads TGTGCCAGCAGTTCCAAACTAGGCCGCAGGGGCGGGGAGCTGTTTTTT. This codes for CASSSKLGRRGGELFF.

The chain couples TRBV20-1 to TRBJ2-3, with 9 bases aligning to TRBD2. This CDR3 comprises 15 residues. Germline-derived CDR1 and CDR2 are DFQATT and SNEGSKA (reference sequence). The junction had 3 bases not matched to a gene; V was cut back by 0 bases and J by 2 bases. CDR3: CSAREPSGITDTQYF. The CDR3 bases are TGCAGTGCTAGAGAACCTAGCGGGATCACAGATACGCAGTATTTT.

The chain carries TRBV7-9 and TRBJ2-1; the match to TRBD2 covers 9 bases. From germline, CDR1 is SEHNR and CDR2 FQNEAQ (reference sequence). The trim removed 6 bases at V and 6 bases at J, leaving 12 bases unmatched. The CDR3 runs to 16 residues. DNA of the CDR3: TGTGCCAGCAGAGCCAAAGGGCGGGAGGGGGGCAATGAGCAGTTCTTC. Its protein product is CASRAKGREGGNEQFF.

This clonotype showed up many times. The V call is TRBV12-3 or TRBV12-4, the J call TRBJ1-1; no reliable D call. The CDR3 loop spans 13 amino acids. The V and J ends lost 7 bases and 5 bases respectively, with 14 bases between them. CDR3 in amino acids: CASTAGVLTEAFF. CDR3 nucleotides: TGTGCCAGCACCGCCGGGGTGTTGACTGAAGCTTTCTTT.

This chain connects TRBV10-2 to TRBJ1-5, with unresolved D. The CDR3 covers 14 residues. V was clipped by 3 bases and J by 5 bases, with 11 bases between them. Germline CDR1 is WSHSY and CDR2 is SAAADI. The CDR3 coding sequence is TGCGCCAGCAGTGAATCCGGGCTGGATCAGCCCCAGCATTTT. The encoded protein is CASSESGLDQPQHF.

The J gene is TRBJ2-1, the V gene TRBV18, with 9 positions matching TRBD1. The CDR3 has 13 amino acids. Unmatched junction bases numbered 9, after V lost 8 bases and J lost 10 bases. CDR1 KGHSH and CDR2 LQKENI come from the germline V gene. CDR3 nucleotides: TGTGCCAGCCTGGGACAGGGCCTACAGGAGCAGTTCTTC. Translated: CASLGQGLQEQFF. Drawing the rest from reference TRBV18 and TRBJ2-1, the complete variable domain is NAGVMQNPRHLVRRRGQEARLRCSPMKGHSHVYWYRQLPEEGLKFMVYLQKENIIDESGMPKERFSAEFPKEGPSILRIQQVVRGDSAAYFCASLGQGLQEQFFGPGTRLTVL.

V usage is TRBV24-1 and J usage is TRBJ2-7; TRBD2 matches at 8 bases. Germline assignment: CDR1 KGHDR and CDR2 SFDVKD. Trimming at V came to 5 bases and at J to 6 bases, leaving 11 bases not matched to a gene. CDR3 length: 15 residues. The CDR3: CATSGASGGASEQYF. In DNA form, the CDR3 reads TGTGCCACCAGTGGCGCGAGCGGGGGAGCCTCCGAGCAGTACTTC.

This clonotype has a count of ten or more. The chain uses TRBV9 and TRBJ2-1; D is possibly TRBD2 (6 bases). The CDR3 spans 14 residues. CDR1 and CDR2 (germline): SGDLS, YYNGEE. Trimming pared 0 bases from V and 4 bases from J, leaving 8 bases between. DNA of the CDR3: TGTGCCAGCAGCGTAGCGGAGGGATACAATGAGCAGTTCTTC. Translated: CASSVAEGYNEQFF.

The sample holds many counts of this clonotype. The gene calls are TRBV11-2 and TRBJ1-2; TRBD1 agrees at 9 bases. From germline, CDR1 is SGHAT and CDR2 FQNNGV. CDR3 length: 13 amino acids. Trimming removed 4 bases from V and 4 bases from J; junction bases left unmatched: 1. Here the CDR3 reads CASSWTGAYGYTF. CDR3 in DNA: TGTGCCAGCAGCTGGACAGGGGCCTATGGCTACACCTTC. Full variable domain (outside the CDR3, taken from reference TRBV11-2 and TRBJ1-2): EAGVAQSPRYKIIEKRQSVAFWCNPISGHATLYWYQQILGQGPKLLIQFQNNGVVDDSQLPKDRFSAERLKGVDSTLKIQPAKLEDSAVYLCASSWTGAYGYTFGSGTRLTVV.

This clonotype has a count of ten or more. The CDR3 region has the DNA TGTGCCACCAGCACTAGCGGGAGTGTGGGAAATACGCAGTATTTT. Residues: CATSTSGSVGNTQYF. The chain combines TRBV15 with TRBJ2-3; 10 bases are a match to TRBD2. This CDR3 spans 15 amino acids. The ends lost 4 bases at V and 7 bases at J; junction bases unmatched: 8. In germline, CDR1 is LNHNV, CDR2 YYDKDF (reference sequence).

CDR3 nucleotides: TGTGCCTGGAGTGTCCCGCGCCGGGGGAACACTGAAGCTTTCTTT. This sequence encodes CAWSVPRRGNTEAFF. This chain uses TRBV30 with TRBJ1-1; D is unresolved. CDR3 length: 15 residues. Germline V gene data show CDR1 as GTSNPN and CDR2 as SVGIG (reference sequence). Deletions cut 0 bases from V and 1 base from J, with 12 bases between. The variable domain in full, with the rest retrieved from reference TRBV30 and TRBJ1-1, is SQTIHQWPATLVQPVGSPLSLECTVEGTSNPNLYWYRQAAGRGLQLLFYSVGIGQISSEVPQNLSASRPQDRQFILSSKKLLLSDSGFYLCAWSVPRRGNTEAFFGQGTRLTVV.

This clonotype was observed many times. DNA for the CDR3: TGTGCCAGCAGCCCCCCTGGGGGTAGCACTGAAGCTTTCTTT. It translates to CASSPPGGSTEAFF. The rearrangement links TRBV7-9 to TRBJ1-1; a weak D match, TRBD1 (5 bases). Germline V gene data show CDR1 as SEHNR and CDR2 as FQNEAQ (reference sequence). Trimming took 5 bases from V and 4 from J, leaving 14 bases between them. This CDR3 region has 14 residues.

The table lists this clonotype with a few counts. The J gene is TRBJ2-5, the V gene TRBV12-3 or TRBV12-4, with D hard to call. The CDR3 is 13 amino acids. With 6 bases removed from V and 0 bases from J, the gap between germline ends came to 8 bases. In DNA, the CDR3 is TGTGCCAGCAGCTCGGGCCACCAAGAGACCCAGTACTTC. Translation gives CASSSGHQETQYF.

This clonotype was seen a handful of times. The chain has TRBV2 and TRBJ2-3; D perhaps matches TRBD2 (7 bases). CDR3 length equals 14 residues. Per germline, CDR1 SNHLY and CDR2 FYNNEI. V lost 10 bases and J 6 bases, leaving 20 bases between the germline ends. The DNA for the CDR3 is TGTGCCATCCAGGGGCGGGAGAGTTCGGATACGCAGTATTTT. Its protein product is CAIQGRESSDTQYF.

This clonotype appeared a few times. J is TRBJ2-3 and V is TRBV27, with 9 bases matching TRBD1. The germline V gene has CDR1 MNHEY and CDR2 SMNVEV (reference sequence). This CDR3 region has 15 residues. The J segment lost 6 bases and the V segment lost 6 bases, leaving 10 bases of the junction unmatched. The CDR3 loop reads CASSPGTGLSDTQYF. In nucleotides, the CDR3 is TGTGCCAGCAGCCCCGGGACAGGGTTGTCCGATACGCAGTATTTT.

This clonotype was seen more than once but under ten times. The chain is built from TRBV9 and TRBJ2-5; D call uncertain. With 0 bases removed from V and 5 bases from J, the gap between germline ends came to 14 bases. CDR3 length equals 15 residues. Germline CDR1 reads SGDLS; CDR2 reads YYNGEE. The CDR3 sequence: CASSVGVARPETQYF. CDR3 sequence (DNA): TGTGCCAGCAGCGTAGGAGTAGCTCGTCCGGAGACCCAGTACTTC.

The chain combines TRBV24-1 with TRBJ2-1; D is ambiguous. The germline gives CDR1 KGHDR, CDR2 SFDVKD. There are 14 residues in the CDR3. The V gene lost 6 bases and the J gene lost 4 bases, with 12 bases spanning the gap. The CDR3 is CATSRTADYNEQFF. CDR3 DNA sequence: TGTGCCACCAGTCGGACCGCGGATTACAATGAGCAGTTCTTC.

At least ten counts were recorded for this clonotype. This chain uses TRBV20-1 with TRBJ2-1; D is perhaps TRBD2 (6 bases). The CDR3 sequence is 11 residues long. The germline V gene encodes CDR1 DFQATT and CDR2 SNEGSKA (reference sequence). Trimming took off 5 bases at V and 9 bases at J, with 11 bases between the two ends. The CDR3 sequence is CSAPLAIEQFF. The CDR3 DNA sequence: TGCAGTGCTCCGCTAGCGATTGAGCAGTTCTTC.

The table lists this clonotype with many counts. The CDR3 coding sequence is TGCAGTGCTAGACCAACCACGGCAGGGGGGTGGGAAAAACTGTTTTTT. Protein sequence: CSARPTTAGGWEKLFF. The gene calls are TRBV20-1 and TRBJ1-4; 7 nucleotides match TRBD1. The J segment lost 8 bases and the V segment lost 2 bases, leaving 14 bases of the junction unmatched. Germline V CDR1 and CDR2: DFQATT, SNEGSKA (reference sequence). The CDR3 runs to 16 residues.

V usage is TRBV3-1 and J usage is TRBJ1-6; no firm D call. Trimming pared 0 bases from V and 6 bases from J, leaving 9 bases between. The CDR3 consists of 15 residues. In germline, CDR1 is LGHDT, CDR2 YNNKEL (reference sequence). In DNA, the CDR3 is TGTGCCAGCAGCCAAGAACGGGCTAGTAATTCACCCCTCCACTTT. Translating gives CASSQERASNSPLHF. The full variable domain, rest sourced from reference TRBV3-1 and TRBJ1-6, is DTAVSQTPKYLVTQMGNDKSIKCEQNLGHDTMYWYKQDSKKFLKIMFSYNNKELIINETVPNRFSPKSPDKAHLNLHINSLELGDSAVYFCASSQERASNSPLHFGNGTRLTVT.